This TCR beta chain was found in a study of shared clonotypes between healthy human individuals. Study-level points and caveats: Larger estimated richness was generally seen in naive subsets than in memory subsets.

As for this clone: As yet, its antigen is unknown.

DNA at roughly 0.2 ug, 25,000 to 30,000 T cell genomes, went into sorted-subset replicate PCRs. Data came from immunoSEQ multiplex PCR; TCRdb stores just in-frame clones and leaves some out. Of about 1 million clones in the sample, about 77% were seen once. From germline, CDR1 is SGHRS and CDR2 YFSETQ. There are 15 residues in the CDR3. V lost 5 bases and J lost 0, with 14 bases in between. The split of CD4+ cells yielded CD45RA+ naive and CD45RA-negative memory subsets. The sequenced sample was memory CD4+ T cells sorted from blood. Subset in this sample: CD45RA-negative fraction. The chain links TRBV5-1 to TRBJ1-2; no definite D call. This TCR derives from a man younger than 35 in good health. For the CDR3, the DNA is TGCGCCAGCAGTTTGACGCCGGGCGCTAACTATGGCTACACCTTC. Translation: CASSLTPGANYGYTF.